Listed below are T cell receptor beta chains from one sample, sequenced in a study of blood T cells in healthy people across ages. TCRdb re-derived calls from the 5' RACE reads in MiXCR, one entry per CDR3 protein. This repertoire shows about 1.4 million distinct CDR3 sequences, around 55% found once; its top ten account for over 5.5%. The sequenced sample consisted of blood. These receptors were obtained from a man aged 18 to 29 in good health. Both conserved end residues are part of each CDR3.

j_gene	v_gene	CDR3aa
TRBJ2-1	TRBV7-8	CASSHRRELGGEQFF
TRBJ2-1	TRBV7-2	CASSLLIRLAGLSYNEQFF
TRBJ2-5	TRBV20-1	CSASLRPLETQYF
TRBJ2-1	TRBV28	CASRFLTEQFF
TRBJ1-4	TRBV10-2	CASRGTDPEKLFF
TRBJ2-7	TRBV7-2	CASSYTGTGGAEQYF
TRBJ1-1	TRBV4-1	CASRRILTGVEAFF
TRBJ2-1	TRBV15	CATSRGGDNEQFF
TRBJ1-1	TRBV13	CASSSSGEPMDTEAFF
TRBJ1-6	TRBV7-8	CASSLAGQGSPLHF
TRBJ1-2	TRBV29-1	CSVPRRGRGYTF
TRBJ1-2	TRBV29-1	CSVVDRGRWYGYTF
TRBJ2-5	TRBV29-1	CSVEKGEHRAGETQYF
TRBJ2-1	TRBV15	CATSRYRTGRNEQFF
TRBJ1-2	TRBV6-1	CASSERQEGGYTF
TRBJ1-6	TRBV12-3/TRBV12-4	CASSMTEPNSPLHF
TRBJ1-5	TRBV20-1	CSAREAGNSDQPQHF